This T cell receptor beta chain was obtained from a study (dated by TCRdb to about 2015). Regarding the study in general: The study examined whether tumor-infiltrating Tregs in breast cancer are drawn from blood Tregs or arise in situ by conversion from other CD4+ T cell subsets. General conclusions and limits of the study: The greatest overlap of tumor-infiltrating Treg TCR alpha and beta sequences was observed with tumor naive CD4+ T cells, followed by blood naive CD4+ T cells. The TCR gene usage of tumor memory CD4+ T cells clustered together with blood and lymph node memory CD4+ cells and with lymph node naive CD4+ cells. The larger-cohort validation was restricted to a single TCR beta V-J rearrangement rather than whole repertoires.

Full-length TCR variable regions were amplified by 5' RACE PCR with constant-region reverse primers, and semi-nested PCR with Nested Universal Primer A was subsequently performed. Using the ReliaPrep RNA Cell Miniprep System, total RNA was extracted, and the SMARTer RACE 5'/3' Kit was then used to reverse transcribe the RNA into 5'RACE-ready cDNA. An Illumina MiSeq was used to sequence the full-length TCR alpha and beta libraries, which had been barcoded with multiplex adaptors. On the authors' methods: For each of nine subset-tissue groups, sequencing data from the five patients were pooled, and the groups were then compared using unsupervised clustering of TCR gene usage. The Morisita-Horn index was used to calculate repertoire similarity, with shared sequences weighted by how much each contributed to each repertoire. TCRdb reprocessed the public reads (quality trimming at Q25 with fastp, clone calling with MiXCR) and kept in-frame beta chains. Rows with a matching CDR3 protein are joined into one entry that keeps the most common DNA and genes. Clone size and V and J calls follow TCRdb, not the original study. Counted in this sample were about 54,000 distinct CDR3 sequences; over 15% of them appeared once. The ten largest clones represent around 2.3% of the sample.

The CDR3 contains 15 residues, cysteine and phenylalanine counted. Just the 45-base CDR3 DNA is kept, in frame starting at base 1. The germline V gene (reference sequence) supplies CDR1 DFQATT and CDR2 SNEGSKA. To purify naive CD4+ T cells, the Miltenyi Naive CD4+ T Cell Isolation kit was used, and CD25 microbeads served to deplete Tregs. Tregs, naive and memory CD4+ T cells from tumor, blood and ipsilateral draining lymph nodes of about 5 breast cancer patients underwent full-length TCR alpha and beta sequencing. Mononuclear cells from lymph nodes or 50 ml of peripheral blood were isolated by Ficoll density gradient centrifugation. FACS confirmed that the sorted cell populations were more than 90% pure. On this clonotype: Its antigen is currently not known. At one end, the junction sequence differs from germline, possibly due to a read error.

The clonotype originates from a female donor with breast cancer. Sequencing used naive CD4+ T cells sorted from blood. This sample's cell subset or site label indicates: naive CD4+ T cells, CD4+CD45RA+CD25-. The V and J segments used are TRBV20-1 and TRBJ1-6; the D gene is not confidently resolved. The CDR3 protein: CCARVLQVYGSPLHF. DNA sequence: TGCTGTGCTAGAGTTCTCCAGGTTTACGGTTCACCCCTCCACTTT.